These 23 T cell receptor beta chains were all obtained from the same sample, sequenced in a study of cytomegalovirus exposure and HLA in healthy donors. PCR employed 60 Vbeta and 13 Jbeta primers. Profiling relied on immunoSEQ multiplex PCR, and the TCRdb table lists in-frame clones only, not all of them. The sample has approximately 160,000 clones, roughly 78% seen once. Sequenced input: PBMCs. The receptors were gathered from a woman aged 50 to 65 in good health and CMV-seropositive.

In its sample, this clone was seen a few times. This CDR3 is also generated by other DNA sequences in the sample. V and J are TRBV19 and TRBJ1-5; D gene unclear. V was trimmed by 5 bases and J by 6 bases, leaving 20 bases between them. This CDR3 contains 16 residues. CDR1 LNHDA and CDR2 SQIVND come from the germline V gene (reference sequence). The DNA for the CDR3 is TGTGCCAGTAGTTTTTTTTCGGACGGCAGCGGTCAGCCCCAGCATTTT. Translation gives CASSFFSDGSGQPQHF.

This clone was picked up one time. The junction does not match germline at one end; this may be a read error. CDR3 coding DNA: TGTGCTAGCAGCTTGGATCCGGACAGGGGGGACCCCTACGAGCAGTACTTC. The encoded protein is CASSLDPDRGDPYEQYF. This sequence joins TRBV7-7 and TRBJ2-7; 10 nucleotides agree with TRBD1. The CDR3 sequence is 17 residues long. The germline CDR1 and CDR2 sequences are SSHAT and FNYEAQ (reference sequence).

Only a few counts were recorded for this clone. As DNA, the CDR3 is TGTGCCAGCAGAACAGCGGGGGCGTCCTACAATGAGCAGTTCTTC. This codes for CASRTAGASYNEQFF. The chain uses TRBV28 and TRBJ2-1; 8 bases fit TRBD2. CDR1 and CDR2 (germline): MDHEN, SYDVKM. Trimming took 6 bases from V and 1 from J; bases not matched to a gene: 5. The CDR3 runs 15 residues.

The CDR3 coding sequence is TGTGCCAGCAGCCCAAGGGGGGGCTTCAGTAATGAAAAACTGTTTTTT. Translating it yields CASSPRGGFSNEKLFF. The chain combines TRBV25-1 with TRBJ1-4; D perhaps matches TRBD1 (6 bases). The CDR3 has 16 residues. V was shortened by 6 bases and J by 4 bases, with 18 bases between the two germline ends. CDR1 is MGHDK, CDR2 SYGVNS, per germline.

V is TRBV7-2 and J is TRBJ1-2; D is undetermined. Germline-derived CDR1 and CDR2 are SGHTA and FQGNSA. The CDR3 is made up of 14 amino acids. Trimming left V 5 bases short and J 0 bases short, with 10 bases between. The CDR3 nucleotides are TGTGCCAGCAGCCCCCCCGGGACTAACTATGGCTACACCTTC. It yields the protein CASSPPGTNYGYTF.

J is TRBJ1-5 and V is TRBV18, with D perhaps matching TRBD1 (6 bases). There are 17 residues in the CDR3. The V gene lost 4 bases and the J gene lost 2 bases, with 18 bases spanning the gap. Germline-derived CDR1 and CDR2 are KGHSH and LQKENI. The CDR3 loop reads CASSLSGERLGNQPQHF. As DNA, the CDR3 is TGTGCCAGCTCACTATCAGGGGAGAGGCTTGGCAATCAGCCCCAGCATTTT.

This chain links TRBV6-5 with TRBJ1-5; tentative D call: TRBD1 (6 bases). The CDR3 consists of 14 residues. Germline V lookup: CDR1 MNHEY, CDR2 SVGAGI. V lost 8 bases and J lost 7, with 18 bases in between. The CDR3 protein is CASAQRQVFQPQHF. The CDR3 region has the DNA TGTGCCAGCGCTCAGCGACAGGTATTCCAGCCCCAGCATTTT.

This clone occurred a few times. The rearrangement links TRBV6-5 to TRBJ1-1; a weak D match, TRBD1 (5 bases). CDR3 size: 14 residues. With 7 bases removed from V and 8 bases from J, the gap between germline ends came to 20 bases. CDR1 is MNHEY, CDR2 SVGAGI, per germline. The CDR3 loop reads CASNLGRGPPEAFF. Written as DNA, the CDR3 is TGTGCCAGCAACCTAGGGAGGGGACCTCCCGAAGCTTTCTTT.

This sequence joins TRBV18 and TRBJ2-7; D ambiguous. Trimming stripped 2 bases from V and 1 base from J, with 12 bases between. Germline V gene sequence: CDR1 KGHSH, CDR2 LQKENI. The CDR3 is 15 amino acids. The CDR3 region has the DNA TGTGCCAGCTCACCAGTAGAACTACGTTCCTACGAGCAGTACTTC. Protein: CASSPVELRSYEQYF.

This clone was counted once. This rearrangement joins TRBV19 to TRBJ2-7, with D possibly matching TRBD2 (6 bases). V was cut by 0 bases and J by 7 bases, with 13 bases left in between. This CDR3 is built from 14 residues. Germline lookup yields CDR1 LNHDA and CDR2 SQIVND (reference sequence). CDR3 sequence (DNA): TGTGCCAGTAGTATAGATCTTTCGGGGAGGGAGCAGTACTTC. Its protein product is CASSIDLSGREQYF.

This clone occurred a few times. CDR3 nucleotide sequence: TGTGCCAGCAGCCCCTCCCAGCGGGGCACAGATACGCAGTATTTT. This translates into CASSPSQRGTDTQYF. V is TRBV9 and J is TRBJ2-3; maybe TRBD2 (6 bases). There are 15 residues in the CDR3. V lost 4 bases and J 1 base, leaving 13 bases between the germline ends. Germline assignment: CDR1 SGDLS and CDR2 YYNGEE.

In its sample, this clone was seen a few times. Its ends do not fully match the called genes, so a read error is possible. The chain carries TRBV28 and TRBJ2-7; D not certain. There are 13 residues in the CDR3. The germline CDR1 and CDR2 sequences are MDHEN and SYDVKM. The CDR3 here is CASSFGGSFEQYF. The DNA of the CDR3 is TGTGCCAGCAGTTTCGGTGGTTCCTTCGAGCAGTACTTC.

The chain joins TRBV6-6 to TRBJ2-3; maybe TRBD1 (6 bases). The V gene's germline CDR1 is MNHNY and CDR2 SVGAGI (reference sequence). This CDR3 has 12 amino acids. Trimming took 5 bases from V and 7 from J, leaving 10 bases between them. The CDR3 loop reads CASSHRDYTQYF. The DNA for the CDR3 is TGTGCCAGCAGTCACAGGGATTATACGCAGTATTTT.

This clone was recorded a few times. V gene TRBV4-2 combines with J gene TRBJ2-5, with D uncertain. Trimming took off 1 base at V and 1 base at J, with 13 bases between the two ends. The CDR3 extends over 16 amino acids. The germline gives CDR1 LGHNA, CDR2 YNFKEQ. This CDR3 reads CASSQGTAKSQETQYF. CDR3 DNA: TGTGCCAGCAGCCAAGGTACCGCGAAGTCCCAAGAGACCCAGTACTTC.

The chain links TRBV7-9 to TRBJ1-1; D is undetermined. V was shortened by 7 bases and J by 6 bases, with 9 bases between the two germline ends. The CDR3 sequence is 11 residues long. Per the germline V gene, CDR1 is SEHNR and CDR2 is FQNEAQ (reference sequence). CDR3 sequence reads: CASTLTPEAFF. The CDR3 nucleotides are TGTGCCAGCACCCTCACTCCTGAAGCTTTCTTT.

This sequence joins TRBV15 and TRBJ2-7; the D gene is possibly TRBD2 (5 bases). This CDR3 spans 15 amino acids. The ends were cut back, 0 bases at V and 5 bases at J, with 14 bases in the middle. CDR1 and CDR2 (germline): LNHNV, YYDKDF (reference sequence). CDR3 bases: TGTGCCACCAGCAGAGAACCCCGGGGTTCCAACGAGCAGTACTTC. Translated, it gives CATSREPRGSNEQYF.

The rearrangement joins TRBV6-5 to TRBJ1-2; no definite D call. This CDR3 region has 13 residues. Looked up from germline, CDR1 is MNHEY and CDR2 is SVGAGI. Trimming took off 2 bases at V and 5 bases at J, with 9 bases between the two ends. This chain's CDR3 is CASSYGQLYGYTF. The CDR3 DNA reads TGTGCCAGCAGTTACGGGCAGCTATATGGCTACACCTTC.

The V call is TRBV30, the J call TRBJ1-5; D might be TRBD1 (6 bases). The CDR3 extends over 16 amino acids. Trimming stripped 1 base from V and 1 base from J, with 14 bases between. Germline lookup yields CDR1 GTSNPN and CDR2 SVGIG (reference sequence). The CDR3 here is CAWSDLLGASNQPQHF. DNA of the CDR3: TGTGCCTGGAGTGACCTGCTGGGGGCAAGCAATCAGCCCCAGCATTTT.

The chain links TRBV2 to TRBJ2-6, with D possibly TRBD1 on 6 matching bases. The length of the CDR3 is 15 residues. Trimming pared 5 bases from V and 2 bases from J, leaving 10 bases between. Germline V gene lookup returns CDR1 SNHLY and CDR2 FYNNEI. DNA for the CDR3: TGTGCCAGCAGTCAACAGGGAGCTGGGGCCAACGTCCTGACTTTC. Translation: CASSQQGAGANVLTF. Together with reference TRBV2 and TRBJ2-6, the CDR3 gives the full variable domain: EPEVTQTPSHQVTQMGQEVILRCVPISNHLYFYWYRQILGQKVEFLVSFYNNEISEKSEIFDDQFSVERPDGSNFTLKIRSTKLEDSAMYFCASSQQGAGANVLTFGAGSRLTVL.

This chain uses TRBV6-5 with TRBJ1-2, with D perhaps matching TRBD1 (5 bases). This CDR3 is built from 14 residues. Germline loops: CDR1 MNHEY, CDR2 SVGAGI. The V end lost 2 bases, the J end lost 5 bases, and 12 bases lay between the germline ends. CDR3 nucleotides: TGTGCCAGCAGTTACAGAGACAGACATTATGGCTACACCTTC. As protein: CASSYRDRHYGYTF.

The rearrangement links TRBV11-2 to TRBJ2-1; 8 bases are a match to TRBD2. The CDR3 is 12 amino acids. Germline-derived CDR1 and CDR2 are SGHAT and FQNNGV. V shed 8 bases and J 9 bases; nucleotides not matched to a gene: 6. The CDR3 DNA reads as TGTGCCAGCCTTGGAGCGGGGGTTGAGCAGTTCTTC. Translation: CASLGAGVEQFF.

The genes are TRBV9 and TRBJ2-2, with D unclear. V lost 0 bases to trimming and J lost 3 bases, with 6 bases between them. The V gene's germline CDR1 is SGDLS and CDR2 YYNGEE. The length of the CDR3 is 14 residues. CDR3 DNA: TGTGCCAGCAGCGTAGAGTGGCACACCGGGGAGCTGTTTTTT. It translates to CASSVEWHTGELFF.

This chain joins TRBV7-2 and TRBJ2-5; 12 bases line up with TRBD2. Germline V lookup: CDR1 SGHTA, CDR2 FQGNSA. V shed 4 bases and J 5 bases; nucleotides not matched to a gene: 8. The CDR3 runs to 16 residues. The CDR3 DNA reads TGTGCCAGCAGCTCATACGGGACTAGCGGGCGGGAGACCCAGTACTTC. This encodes CASSSYGTSGRETQYF.